These 2 T cell receptor beta chains share one sample of origin, sequenced in a study of T cell therapy after organ transplantation. Which antigens these TCRs recognize remains unknown. TCRdb's copy holds only in-frame clones and misses some; the assay was immunoSEQ multiplex PCR. There are tens of thousands of clones in the sample; about 94% occur only once, and 3.1% lies in the top ten. The sample in question was CD8+ T cells from blood, obtained before autologous CMV-specific T cell therapy. The receptors were sampled from a human patient who had received a solid organ transplant and had CMV disease.

The chain uses TRBV11-1 and TRBJ2-1, with D possibly being TRBD1 (6 bases). CDR3 length equals 13 residues. The V and J ends lost 3 bases and 5 bases respectively, with 8 bases between them. The germline V gene encodes CDR1 SGHAT and CDR2 FQDESV (reference sequence). Here the CDR3 reads CASSFGQNNEQFF. The DNA of the CDR3 is TGTGCCAGCAGCTTCGGACAGAACAATGAGCAGTTCTTC.

This rearrangement joins TRBV7-2 to TRBJ2-1, with D possibly matching TRBD2 (5 bases). The CDR3 is 14 residues long. Trimming shortened V by 5 bases and J by 8 bases, and 16 bases separated the two germline ends. Germline lookup yields CDR1 SGHTA and CDR2 FQGNSA. The DNA of the CDR3 is TGTGCCAGCAGCGACCCCAGGACTTGGGATGAGCAGTTCTTC. As protein: CASSDPRTWDEQFF. Complete variable domain (other parts from reference TRBV7-2 and TRBJ2-1): GAGVSQSPSNKVTEKGKDVELRCDPISGHTALYWYRQSLGQGLEFLIYFQGNSAPDKSGLPSDRFSAERTGGSVSTLTIQRTQQEDSAVYLCASSDPRTWDEQFFGPGTRLTVL.